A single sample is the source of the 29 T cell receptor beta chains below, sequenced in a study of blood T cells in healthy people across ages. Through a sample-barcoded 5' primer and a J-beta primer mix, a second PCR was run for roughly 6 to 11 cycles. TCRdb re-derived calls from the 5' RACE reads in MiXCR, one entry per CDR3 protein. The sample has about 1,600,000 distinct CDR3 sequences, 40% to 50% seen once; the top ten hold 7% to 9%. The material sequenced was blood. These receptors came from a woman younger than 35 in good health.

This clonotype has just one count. DNA of the CDR3: TGCGCCAGCAGCCACGATGGGGGGACCCAAGAGACCCAGTACTTC. Amino acid sequence: CASSHDGGTQETQYF. The chain has TRBV5-1 and TRBJ2-5; D perhaps matches TRBD2 (6 bases). Trimming removed 4 bases at V and 1 base at J, with 14 bases between. Germline CDR1 reads SGHRS; CDR2 reads YFSETQ. The CDR3 spans 15 residues.

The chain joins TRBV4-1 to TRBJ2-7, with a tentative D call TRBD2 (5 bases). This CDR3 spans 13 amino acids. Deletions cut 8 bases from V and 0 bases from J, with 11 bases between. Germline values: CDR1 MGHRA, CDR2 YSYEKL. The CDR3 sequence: CASATDYSYEQYF. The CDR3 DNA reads TGCGCCAGCGCCACAGACTACTCCTACGAGCAGTACTTC.

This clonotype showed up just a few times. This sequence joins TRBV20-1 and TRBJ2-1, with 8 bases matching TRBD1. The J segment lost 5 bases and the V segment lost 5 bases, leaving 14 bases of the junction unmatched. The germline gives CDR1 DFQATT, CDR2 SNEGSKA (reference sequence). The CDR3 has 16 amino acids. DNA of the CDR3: TGCAGTGCTCCCCCTGGACAGGGAATCGGGGACAATGAGCAGTTCTTC. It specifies CSAPPGQGIGDNEQFF.

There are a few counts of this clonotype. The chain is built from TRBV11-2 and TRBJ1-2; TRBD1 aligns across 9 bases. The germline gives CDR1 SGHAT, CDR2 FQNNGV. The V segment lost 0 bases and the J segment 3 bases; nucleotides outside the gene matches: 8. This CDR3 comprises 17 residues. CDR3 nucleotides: TGTGCCAGCAGCTTAGAAAAGGACAGGGGACCGCACTATGGCTACACCTTC. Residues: CASSLEKDRGPHYGYTF. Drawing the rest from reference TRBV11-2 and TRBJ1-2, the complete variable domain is EAGVAQSPRYKIIEKRQSVAFWCNPISGHATLYWYQQILGQGPKLLIQFQNNGVVDDSQLPKDRFSAERLKGVDSTLKIQPAKLEDSAVYLCASSLEKDRGPHYGYTFGSGTRLTVV.

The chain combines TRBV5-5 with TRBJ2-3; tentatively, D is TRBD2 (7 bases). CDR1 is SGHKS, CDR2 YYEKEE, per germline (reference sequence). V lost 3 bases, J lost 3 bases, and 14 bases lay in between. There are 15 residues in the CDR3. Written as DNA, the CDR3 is TGTGCCAGCAGCTGGGGGGGGACACTGACAGATACGCAGTATTTT. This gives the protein CASSWGGTLTDTQYF.

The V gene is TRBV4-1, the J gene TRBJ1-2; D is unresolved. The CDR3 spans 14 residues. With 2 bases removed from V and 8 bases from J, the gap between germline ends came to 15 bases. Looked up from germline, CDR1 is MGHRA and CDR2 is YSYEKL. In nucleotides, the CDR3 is TGCGCCAGCAGCCAAATGGTGGGCCTAGGGGGCTACACCTTC. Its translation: CASSQMVGLGGYTF.

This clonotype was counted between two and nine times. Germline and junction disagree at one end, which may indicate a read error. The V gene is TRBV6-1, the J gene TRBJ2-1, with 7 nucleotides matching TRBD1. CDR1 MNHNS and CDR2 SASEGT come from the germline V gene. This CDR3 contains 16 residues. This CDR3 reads CASREATGSPRNEQFF. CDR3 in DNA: TGTGCCAGCAGGGAAGCGACAGGGTCTCCTCGCAATGAGCAGTTCTTC.

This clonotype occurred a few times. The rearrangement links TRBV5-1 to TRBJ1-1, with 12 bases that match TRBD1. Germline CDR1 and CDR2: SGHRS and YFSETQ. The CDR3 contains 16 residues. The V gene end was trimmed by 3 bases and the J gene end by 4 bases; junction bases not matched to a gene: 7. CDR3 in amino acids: CASSSPGTGGITEAFF. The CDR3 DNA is TGCGCCAGCAGCTCTCCCGGGACAGGGGGCATCACTGAAGCTTTCTTT.

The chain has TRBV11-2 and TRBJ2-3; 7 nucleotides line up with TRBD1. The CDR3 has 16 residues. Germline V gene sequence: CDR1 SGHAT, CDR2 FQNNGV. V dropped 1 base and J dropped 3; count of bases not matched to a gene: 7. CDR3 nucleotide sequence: TGTGCCAGCAGCTTAGTTCTACAGGGGAAGACAGATACGCAGTATTTT. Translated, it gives CASSLVLQGKTDTQYF.

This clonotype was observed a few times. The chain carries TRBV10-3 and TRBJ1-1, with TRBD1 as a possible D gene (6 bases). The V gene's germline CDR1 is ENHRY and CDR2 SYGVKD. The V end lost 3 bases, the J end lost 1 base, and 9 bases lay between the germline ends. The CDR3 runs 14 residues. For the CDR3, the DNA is TGTGCCATCAGTGAACCGGACAGGAACACTGAAGCTTTCTTT. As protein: CAISEPDRNTEAFF.

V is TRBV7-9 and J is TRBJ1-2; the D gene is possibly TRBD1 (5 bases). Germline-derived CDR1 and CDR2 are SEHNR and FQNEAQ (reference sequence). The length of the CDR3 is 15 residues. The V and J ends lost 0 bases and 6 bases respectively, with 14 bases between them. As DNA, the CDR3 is TGTGCCAGCAGCTTAGCCGGGACCTTTGAACATGGCTACACCTTC. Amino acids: CASSLAGTFEHGYTF. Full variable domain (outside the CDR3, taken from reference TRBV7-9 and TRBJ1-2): DTGVSQNPRHKITKRGQNVTFRCDPISEHNRLYWYRQTLGQGPEFLTYFQNEAQLEKSRLLSDRFSAERPKGSFSTLEIQRTEQGDSAMYLCASSLAGTFEHGYTFGSGTRLTVV.

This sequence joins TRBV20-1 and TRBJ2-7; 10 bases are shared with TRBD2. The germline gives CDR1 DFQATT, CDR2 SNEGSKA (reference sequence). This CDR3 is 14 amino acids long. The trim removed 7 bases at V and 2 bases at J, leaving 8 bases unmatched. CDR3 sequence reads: CSVPGLAGAYEQYF. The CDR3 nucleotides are TGCAGTGTTCCGGGTCTAGCGGGGGCCTACGAGCAGTACTTC.

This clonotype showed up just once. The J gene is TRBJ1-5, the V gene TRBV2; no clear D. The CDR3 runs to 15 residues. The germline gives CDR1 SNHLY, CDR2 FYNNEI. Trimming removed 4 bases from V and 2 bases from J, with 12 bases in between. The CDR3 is CASSGTARGNQPQHF. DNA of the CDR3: TGTGCCAGCAGTGGGACTGCCCGAGGCAATCAGCCCCAGCATTTT.

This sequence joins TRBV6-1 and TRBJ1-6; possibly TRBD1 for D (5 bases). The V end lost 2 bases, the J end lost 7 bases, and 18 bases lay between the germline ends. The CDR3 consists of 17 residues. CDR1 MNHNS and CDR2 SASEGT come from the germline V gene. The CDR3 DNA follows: TGTGCCAGCAGTGAACCTCTTGGCCTGGGGGTCAATTCACCCCTCCACTTT. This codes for CASSEPLGLGVNSPLHF.

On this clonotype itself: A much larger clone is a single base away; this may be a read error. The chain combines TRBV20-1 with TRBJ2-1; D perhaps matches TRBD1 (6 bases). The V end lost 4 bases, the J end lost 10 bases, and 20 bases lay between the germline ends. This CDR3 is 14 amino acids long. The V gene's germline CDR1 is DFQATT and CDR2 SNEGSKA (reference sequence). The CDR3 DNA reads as TGCAGTGCTAACAACCACCGGGACACAGGAGAGCAGTTCTTC. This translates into CSANNHRDTGEQFF.

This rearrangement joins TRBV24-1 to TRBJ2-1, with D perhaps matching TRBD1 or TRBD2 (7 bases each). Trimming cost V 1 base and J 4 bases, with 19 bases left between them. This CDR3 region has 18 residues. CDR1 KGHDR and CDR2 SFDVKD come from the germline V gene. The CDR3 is CATSDFSGEGQPYNEQFF. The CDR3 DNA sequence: TGTGCCACCAGTGATTTCTCAGGGGAGGGACAGCCTTACAATGAGCAGTTCTTC.

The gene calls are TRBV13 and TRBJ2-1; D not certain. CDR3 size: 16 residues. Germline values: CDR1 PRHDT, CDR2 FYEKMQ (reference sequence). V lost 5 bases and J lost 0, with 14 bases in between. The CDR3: CASSQLGPSSYNEQFF. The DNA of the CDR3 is TGTGCCAGCAGCCAGCTCGGGCCGAGCTCCTACAATGAGCAGTTCTTC.

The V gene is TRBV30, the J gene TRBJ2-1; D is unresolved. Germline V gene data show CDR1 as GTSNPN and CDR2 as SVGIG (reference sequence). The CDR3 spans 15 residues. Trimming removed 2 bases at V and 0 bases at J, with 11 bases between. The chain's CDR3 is CAWSWTVSSYNEQFF. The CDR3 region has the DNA TGTGCCTGGAGTTGGACGGTAAGCTCCTACAATGAGCAGTTCTTC.

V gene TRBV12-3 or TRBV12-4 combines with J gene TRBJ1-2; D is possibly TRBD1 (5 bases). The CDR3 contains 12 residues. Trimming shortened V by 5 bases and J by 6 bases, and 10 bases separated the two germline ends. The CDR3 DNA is TGTGCCAGCAGTACGGGACTGGATGGCTACACCTTC. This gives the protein CASSTGLDGYTF.

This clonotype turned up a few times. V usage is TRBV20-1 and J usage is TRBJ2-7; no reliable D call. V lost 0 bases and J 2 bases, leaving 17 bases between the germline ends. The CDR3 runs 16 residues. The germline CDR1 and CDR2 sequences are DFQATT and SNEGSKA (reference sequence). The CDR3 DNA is TGCAGTGCTAGAGATCCGGTCAGGAACCTCCCCTACGAGCAGTACTTC. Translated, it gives CSARDPVRNLPYEQYF.

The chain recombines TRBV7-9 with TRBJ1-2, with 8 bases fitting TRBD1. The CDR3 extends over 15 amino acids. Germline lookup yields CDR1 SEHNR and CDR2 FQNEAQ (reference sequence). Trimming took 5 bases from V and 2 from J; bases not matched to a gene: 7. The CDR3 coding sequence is TGTGCCAGCAGCCCGTGGGACAGGAGGAACTATGGCTACACCTTC. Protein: CASSPWDRRNYGYTF.

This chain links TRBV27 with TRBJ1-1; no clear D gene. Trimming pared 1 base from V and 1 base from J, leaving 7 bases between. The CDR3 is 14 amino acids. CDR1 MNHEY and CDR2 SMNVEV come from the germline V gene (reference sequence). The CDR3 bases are TGTGCCAGCAGTTTATATGGAGAGAACACTGAAGCTTTCTTT. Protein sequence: CASSLYGENTEAFF.

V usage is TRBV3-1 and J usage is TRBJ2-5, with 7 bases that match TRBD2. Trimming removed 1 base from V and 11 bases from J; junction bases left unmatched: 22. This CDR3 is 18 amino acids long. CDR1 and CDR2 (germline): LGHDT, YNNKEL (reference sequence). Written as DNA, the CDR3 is TGTGCCAGCAGCCAAGGCTGGGAGGGTTCGGCCGATGCGTGGGAGCAGTACTTC. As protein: CASSQGWEGSADAWEQYF.

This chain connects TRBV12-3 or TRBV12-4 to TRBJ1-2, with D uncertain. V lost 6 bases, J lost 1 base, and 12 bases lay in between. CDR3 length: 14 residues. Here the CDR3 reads CASRTIKVNYGYTF. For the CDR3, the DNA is TGTGCCAGCAGAACAATAAAAGTTAACTATGGCTACACCTTC.

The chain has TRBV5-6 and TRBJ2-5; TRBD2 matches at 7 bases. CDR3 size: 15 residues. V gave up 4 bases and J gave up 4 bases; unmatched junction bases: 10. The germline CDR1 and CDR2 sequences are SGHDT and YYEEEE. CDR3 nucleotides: TGTGCCAGCAGCCCGGTCGGGGGGTCTGTAGAGACCCAGTACTTC. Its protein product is CASSPVGGSVETQYF. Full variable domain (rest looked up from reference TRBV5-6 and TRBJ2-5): DAGVTQSPTHLIKTRGQQVTLRCSPKSGHDTVSWYQQALGQGPQFIFQYYEEEERQRGNFPDRFSGHQFPNYSSELNVNALLLGDSALYLCASSPVGGSVETQYFGPGTRLLVL.

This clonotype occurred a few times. The CDR3 DNA is TGCGCCAGCAGCCAAGTCCAGGGGGCGGCTAATGATGAAAAACTGTTTTTT. Protein product: CASSQVQGAANDEKLFF. The chain uses TRBV4-1 and TRBJ1-4, with 8 bases lining up with TRBD1. The CDR3 spans 17 residues. V lost 1 base to trimming and J lost 6 bases; unmatched junction nucleotides: 10. Germline V gene lookup returns CDR1 MGHRA and CDR2 YSYEKL.

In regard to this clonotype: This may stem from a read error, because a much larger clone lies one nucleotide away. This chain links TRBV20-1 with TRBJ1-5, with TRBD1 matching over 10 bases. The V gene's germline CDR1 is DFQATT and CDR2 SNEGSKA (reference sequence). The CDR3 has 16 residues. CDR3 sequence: CSARTGGRYSDQPQHF. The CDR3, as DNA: TGCAGTGCCAGGACAGGGGGGAGGTATAGCGATCAGCCCCAGCATTTT.

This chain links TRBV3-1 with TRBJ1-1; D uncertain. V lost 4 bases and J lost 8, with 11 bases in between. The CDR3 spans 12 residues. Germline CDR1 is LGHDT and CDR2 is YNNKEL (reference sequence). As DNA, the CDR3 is TGTGCCAGCAGCCCGGCACCTTTCGAAGCTTTCTTT. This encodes CASSPAPFEAFF.

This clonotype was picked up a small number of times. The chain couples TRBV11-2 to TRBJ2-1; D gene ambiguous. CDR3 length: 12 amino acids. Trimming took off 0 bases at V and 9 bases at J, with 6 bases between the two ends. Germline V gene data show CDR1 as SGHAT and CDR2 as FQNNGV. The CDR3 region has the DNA TGTGCCAGCAGCTTAGATAGCCGTGAGCAGTTCTTC. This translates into CASSLDSREQFF.